This T cell receptor beta chain was obtained from a study of blood T cell repertoires in COVID-19. Overall study: Sample material is recorded as cDNA or gDNA derived from T cells, B-cell-depleted T cells, or PBMCs.

This clone has more than one count but fewer than ten. In the source study's methods: It was from reference gene primer amplification that nucleated cell counts were estimated. The method was immunoSEQ multiplex PCR; TCRdb's version includes in-frame clones alone and lacks a portion of them. V, J and clone size were drawn from that table, and D and trimming were deduced from the DNA. Seen here are some 230,000 clones, approximately 83% observed once, and the top ten hold 3%. J gave up 0 bases and V 2 bases, and 14 bases lay outside the gene matches. Germline CDR1 and CDR2: SEHNR and FQNEAQ (reference sequence). The CDR3 is made up of 19 amino acids.

This rearrangement joins TRBV7-9 to TRBJ1-1, with 8 bases aligning to TRBD1. The source material was peripheral blood. The clonotype originates from a woman aged 25-40 years who had recovered from COVID-19. CDR3 sequence (DNA): TGTGCCAGCAGCTTAACGCCCTCTCGCACAGGGGGAATGAACACTGAAGCTTTCTTT. Translating it yields CASSLTPSRTGGMNTEAFF.